The 17 T cell receptor beta chains below come from one sample, sequenced in a study of CD8 T cells in ankylosing spondylitis. In TCRdb, the 5' RACE reads were re-called with MiXCR into one record per CDR3 protein. The sample lists fewer than 250,000 distinct CDR3 sequences, under 30% occurring once. The sample comprised blood, either unsorted or a sorted T cell fraction (not recorded which). The receptors shown here come from a male donor with ankylosing spondylitis or in good health (not recorded which).

This chain connects TRBV7-3 to TRBJ2-2; D unclear. Germline CDR1 is SGHTA and CDR2 is FQGTGA. The CDR3 runs 15 residues. Deletions cut 1 base from V and 3 bases from J, with 9 bases between. The CDR3 region is CASSLKPPDTGELFF. The CDR3 DNA reads as TGTGCCAGCAGCTTAAAACCCCCAGACACCGGGGAGCTGTTTTTT.

This clonotype was observed many times. The chain couples TRBV5-1 to TRBJ2-3, with D uncertain. Germline values: CDR1 SGHRS, CDR2 YFSETQ. The ends were cut back, 4 bases at V and 4 bases at J, with 13 bases in the middle. The CDR3 runs to 14 residues. In nucleotides, the CDR3 is TGCGCCAGCAGCCCATTTCTAGGAGCAGATACGCAGTATTTT. Protein sequence: CASSPFLGADTQYF.

Many counts were recorded for this clonotype. The chain is built from TRBV27 and TRBJ1-1; D is unclear. V gave up 3 bases and J gave up 2 bases, with 16 bases separating them. The CDR3 length is 16 residues. Germline V gene sequence: CDR1 MNHEY, CDR2 SMNVEV (reference sequence). CDR3 nucleotides: TGTGCCAGCAGTTTTCGGGCGTTGAATTTAAACACTGAAGCTTTCTTT. Protein sequence: CASSFRALNLNTEAFF.

This rearrangement joins TRBV5-1 to TRBJ2-5; D gene ambiguous. Trimming cost V 0 bases and J 2 bases, with 8 bases left between them. Germline V gives CDR1 SGHRS, CDR2 YFSETQ. There are 14 residues in the CDR3. DNA for the CDR3: TGCGCCAGCAGCTTGGCTGGACGGCAAGAGACCCAGTACTTC. Amino acids: CASSLAGRQETQYF.

CDR3 region: CASSRMTGGEQYF. The CDR3 DNA reads TGTGCCAGCAGCCGGATGACAGGGGGCGAGCAGTACTTC. The chain has TRBV7-6 and TRBJ2-7; 9 bases agree with TRBD1. The V gene end was trimmed by 5 bases and the J gene end by 6 bases; junction bases not matched to a gene: 5. Germline V gene data show CDR1 as SGHVS and CDR2 as FNYEAQ. The CDR3 runs to 13 residues.

The chain employs TRBV10-3 and TRBJ2-7, with 8 positions matching TRBD2. The V gene's germline CDR1 is ENHRY and CDR2 SYGVKD. Trimming took 0 bases from V and 4 from J; bases not matched to a gene: 8. The CDR3 sequence is 16 residues long. Here the CDR3 reads CAISESPGTRLYEQYF. The CDR3 nucleotides are TGTGCCATCAGTGAGTCTCCCGGGACTAGGCTATACGAGCAGTACTTC.

This clonotype was picked up many times. The V gene is TRBV29-1, the J gene TRBJ1-1; D is uncertain. Germline V gives CDR1 SQVTM, CDR2 ANQGSEA. Trimming stripped 3 bases from V and 1 base from J, with 6 bases between. The CDR3 spans 12 residues. The CDR3 nucleotides read TGCAGCGTTGACTGGGGGAACACTGAAGCTTTCTTT. It encodes CSVDWGNTEAFF.

This clonotype was recorded once. This chain uses TRBV12-3 or TRBV12-4 with TRBJ2-5; D not certain. The germline V and J ends were trimmed by 6 bases and 5 bases, with 7 bases remaining between them. This CDR3 is built from 11 residues. The chain's CDR3 is CASRDFETQYF. CDR3 coding DNA: TGTGCCAGCAGGGATTTCGAGACCCAGTACTTC.

This clonotype appeared a few times. J is TRBJ2-1 and V is TRBV29-1, with D unresolved. The CDR3 extends over 14 amino acids. Germline V gives CDR1 SQVTM, CDR2 ANQGSEA. V was shortened by 6 bases and J by 8 bases, with 20 bases between the two germline ends. In nucleotides, the CDR3 is TGCAGCGTGGCCTTGGGGTCTGGTATCGATGAGCAGTTCTTC. Translation: CSVALGSGIDEQFF.

This clonotype was counted between two and nine times. This rearrangement joins TRBV20-1 to TRBJ2-7; 9 bases fit TRBD2. The CDR3 runs 14 residues. The V segment lost 3 bases and the J segment 2 bases; nucleotides outside the gene matches: 5. CDR1 is DFQATT, CDR2 SNEGSKA, per germline (reference sequence). Written as DNA, the CDR3 is TGCAGTGCTAGGGAAAGCGGGAGGACCTACGAGCAGTACTTC. Its translation: CSARESGRTYEQYF.

This clonotype came up many times. The chain employs TRBV6-1 and TRBJ1-1; D may be TRBD1 (5 bases). Trimming left V 6 bases short and J 5 bases short, with 19 bases between. The CDR3 has 15 residues. Germline-derived CDR1 and CDR2 are MNHNS and SASEGT. The CDR3, as DNA: TGTGCCAGCAGCCAACCTCCCGGGGAGGGGACTGAAGCTTTCTTT. Its protein product is CASSQPPGEGTEAFF.

There are many counts of this clonotype. The chain couples TRBV6-1 to TRBJ1-1, with TRBD1 identical over 7 bases. Germline V gene sequence: CDR1 MNHNS, CDR2 SASEGT. CDR3 length equals 14 residues. The ends lost 6 bases at V and 0 bases at J; junction bases unmatched: 4. The CDR3 DNA follows: TGTGCCAGCAGACTGACAGGGATGAACACTGAAGCTTTCTTT. Encoded protein: CASRLTGMNTEAFF.

The CDR3 bases are TGTGCCACCTGCCTTGCACGGGGGTTCGGGATCGAGCAGTTCTTC. Its translation is CATCLARGFGIEQFF. The chain combines TRBV3-1 with TRBJ2-1; D might be TRBD2 (6 bases). V shed 10 bases and J shed 10 bases, with 26 bases lying between them. The length of the CDR3 is 15 residues. CDR1 LGHDT and CDR2 YNNKEL come from the germline V gene (reference sequence).

This clonotype was found many times. The CDR3 here is CASSDTDTQYF. The CDR3 bases are TGTGCCAGCAGCGACACAGATACGCAGTATTTT. V usage is TRBV7-9 and J usage is TRBJ2-3; D is undetermined. Per the germline V gene, CDR1 is SEHNR and CDR2 is FQNEAQ (reference sequence). Trimming removed 5 bases at V and 2 bases at J, with 2 bases between. The CDR3 is 11 amino acids. The full variable domain, completed using reference TRBV7-9 and TRBJ2-3, is DTGVSQNPRHKITKRGQNVTFRCDPISEHNRLYWYRQTLGQGPEFLTYFQNEAQLEKSRLLSDRFSAERPKGSFSTLEIQRTEQGDSAMYLCASSDTDTQYFGPGTRLTVL.

V usage is TRBV6-2 or TRBV6-3 and J usage is TRBJ2-1; no firm D call. This CDR3 is built from 13 residues. V shed 6 bases and J shed 9 bases, with 15 bases lying between them. Germline loops: CDR1 MNHEY, CDR2 SVGEGT. CDR3 region: CASSQNPAVEQFF. CDR3 DNA: TGTGCCAGCAGCCAAAACCCAGCCGTTGAGCAGTTCTTC.

The rearrangement uses TRBV20-1 and TRBJ2-1, with TRBD2 identical over 7 bases. The germline gives CDR1 DFQATT, CDR2 SNEGSKA (reference sequence). V lost 0 bases to trimming and J lost 3 bases; unmatched junction nucleotides: 8. CDR3 size: 16 residues. CDR3 loop: CSARDPAGALYNEQFF. CDR3 DNA sequence: TGCAGTGCTAGAGATCCCGCGGGAGCCCTCTACAATGAGCAGTTCTTC.

Many counts were recorded for this clonotype. This chain links TRBV7-2 with TRBJ2-4, with D unresolved. Germline V lookup: CDR1 SGHTA, CDR2 FQGNSA. Trimming took 1 base from V and 1 from J, leaving 5 bases between them. The CDR3 has 14 residues. In DNA form, the CDR3 reads TGTGCCAGCAGCTTAGGGTGGGCCAAAAACATTCAGTACTTC. Encoded protein: CASSLGWAKNIQYF. Drawing the rest from reference TRBV7-2 and TRBJ2-4, the complete variable domain is GAGVSQSPSNKVTEKGKDVELRCDPISGHTALYWYRQSLGQGLEFLIYFQGNSAPDKSGLPSDRFSAERTGGSVSTLTIQRTQQEDSAVYLCASSLGWAKNIQYFGAGTRLSVL.